The rows below give T cell receptor beta chains drawn from one sample of a study of OX40 agonist ivuxolimab in advanced cancers. Using immunoSEQ multiplex PCR, the repertoire was profiled, and TCRdb retains in-frame clones only, with some absent. The profile covers fewer than 60,000 clones, with roughly 82% appearing a single time and over 3% taken by the ten largest. Specimen: CD4+ or CD8+ T cells sorted from blood, collected in a trial of the OX40 agonist ivuxolimab. The receptors here all came from an adult with an advanced solid tumor such as melanoma, head and neck, liver or kidney cancer. The CDR3 runs from the conserved cysteine through the conserved F or W. The order of the fields is D gene, clone size, V gene, J gene, CDR3 DNA, CDR3 protein. D genes are given only for firm matches. Clone sizes are given selectively: once, few, many, or a class where the clone is expanded.

D: TRBD1; size: -; V: TRBV6-5; J: TRBJ2-1; DNA: TGTGCCAGCACCGACCCTAACCGGGACAGCCAGTTCTTC; CDR3: CASTDPNRDSQFF
D: TRBD1; size: -; V: TRBV7-8; J: TRBJ2-2; DNA: TGTGCCAGCAGCTTAGTTACAGGGGAGCACACCGGGGAGCTGTTTTTT; CDR3: CASSLVTGEHTGELFF
D: -; size: -; V: TRBV28; J: TRBJ2-7; DNA: TGTGCCAGCAGTTCCACAGGGATCCTCGCGAACTACGAGCAGTACTTC; CDR3: CASSSTGILANYEQYF
D: -; size: once; V: TRBV6-6; J: TRBJ2-2; DNA: TGTGCCAGCAGTCCCCCTTCCGGGGAGCTGTTTTTT; CDR3: CASSPPSGELFF
D: TRBD2; size: few; V: TRBV5-1; J: TRBJ2-1; DNA: TGCGCCAGCAGCTCCCTCCCAAGCGGGGGGGTCGGCAATGAGCAGTTCTTC; CDR3: CASSSLPSGGVGNEQFF
D: TRBD1; size: once; V: TRBV6-5; J: TRBJ1-1; DNA: TGTGTCAGCACCAGACAGGGGTTAGCTGAAGCTTTCTTT; CDR3: CVSTRQGLAEAFF
D: TRBD2; size: -; V: TRBV6-5; J: TRBJ2-1; DNA: TGTGCCAGCACCCTAGCGGGAGGGCAAGGCAATGAGCAGTTCTTC; CDR3: CASTLAGGQGNEQFF
D: -; size: -; V: TRBV6-5; J: TRBJ2-2; DNA: TGTGCCAGCAGGCTAGGTGAGGGCGGGGAGCTGTTTTTT; CDR3: CASRLGEGGELFF
D: -; size: -; V: TRBV10-1; J: TRBJ1-1; DNA: TGCGCCAGCAGTGCACAGGGGAACACTGAAGCTTTCTTT; CDR3: CASSAQGNTEAFF
D: -; size: -; V: TRBV10-2; J: TRBJ1-4; DNA: TGCGCCAGCTCTATCCGGCAGGATCGTGAAAAACTGTTTTTT; CDR3: CASSIRQDREKLFF
D: TRBD1; size: once; V: TRBV18; J: TRBJ2-6; DNA: TGTGCCAGCTCACTCTACAGGGGATCGGGGCCTGGGGCCAACGTCCTGACTTTC; CDR3: CASSLYRGSGPGANVLTF
D: TRBD1; size: -; V: TRBV6-1; J: TRBJ2-4; DNA: TGTGCCAGCAGACCGGGACAGGAAAACATTCAGTACTTC; CDR3: CASRPGQENIQYF
D: -; size: -; V: TRBV2; J: TRBJ2-5; DNA: TGTGCCACCTCGATCAGGGGAGAGACCCAGTACTTC; CDR3: CATSIRGETQYF
D: TRBD1; size: -; V: TRBV19; J: TRBJ1-2; DNA: TGTGCCAGTAGTCCGACAGGGGGTGAATATGGCTACACCTTC; CDR3: CASSPTGGEYGYTF
D: TRBD1; size: -; V: TRBV9; J: TRBJ1-3; DNA: TGTGCCAGCAGCGTGATCGGACAGGGGGCAGGAAACACCATATATTTT; CDR3: CASSVIGQGAGNTIYF
D: -; size: -; V: TRBV7-2; J: TRBJ1-1; DNA: TGTGCCAGCAGCTTGGCCGTGAGGCTTAACACTGAAGCTTTCTTT; CDR3: CASSLAVRLNTEAFF
D: -; size: -; V: TRBV19; J: TRBJ1-5; DNA: TGTGCCAGTAGACCCCCCTACGGGGACCCCCTCTCCCCGCCCCAGCATTTT; CDR3: CASRPPYGDPLSPPQHF
D: -; size: -; V: TRBV7-8; J: TRBJ1-1; DNA: TGTGCCAGCAGCTTATCTAGGTGGTGGGGGAACACTGAAGCTTTCTTT; CDR3: CASSLSRWWGNTEAFF
D: TRBD2; size: once; V: TRBV7-9; J: TRBJ2-3; DNA: TGTGCCACCTCTCGGACTAGCGGTACAGATACGCAGTATTTT; CDR3: CATSRTSGTDTQYF
D: -; size: -; V: TRBV19; J: TRBJ1-1; DNA: TGTGCCAGTAGTAAGACAGGTAGGGCCACTGAAGCTTTCTTT; CDR3: CASSKTGRATEAFF
D: -; size: -; V: TRBV6-5; J: TRBJ1-1; DNA: TGTGCCAGCAGTTACTCGAGCACTGAAGCTTTCTTT; CDR3: CASSYSSTEAFF
D: -; size: -; V: TRBV10-1; J: TRBJ2-5; DNA: TGCGCCAGCAGTGAGTCGACTGCCCCCCGGTACTTC; CDR3: CASSESTAPRYF
D: -; size: large; V: TRBV5-4; J: TRBJ1-4; DNA: TGTGCCAGCAGCCGGGTGGCTAATGAAAAACTGTTTTTT; CDR3: CASSRVANEKLFF
D: -; size: -; V: TRBV18; J: TRBJ1-4; DNA: TGTGCCAGCTCAGGACAGAGAAATGAAAAACTGTTTTTT; CDR3: CASSGQRNEKLFF
D: -; size: -; V: TRBV14; J: TRBJ1-3; DNA: TGTGCCAGCGGACAGATTCGGAACACCATATATTTT; CDR3: CASGQIRNTIYF
D: -; size: many; V: TRBV30; J: TRBJ1-1; DNA: TGTGCCTGCGTAGGCCGGGAAGGGACTGAAGCTTTCTTT; CDR3: CACVGREGTEAFF
D: -; size: -; V: TRBV28; J: TRBJ1-5; DNA: TGTGCCAGCAGTCGCAAGGCGGGATATAGCAATCAGCCCCAGCATTTT; CDR3: CASSRKAGYSNQPQHF
D: TRBD1; size: -; V: TRBV9; J: TRBJ2-7; DNA: TGTGCCAGCAGCGTAGAGGACAGGGGTCCCTACGAGCAGTACTTC; CDR3: CASSVEDRGPYEQYF
D: -; size: -; V: TRBV7-3; J: TRBJ1-1; DNA: TGTGCCAGCAGCTTAACGAGAGTCCGACAGTCGTCCACTGAAGCTTTCTTT; CDR3: CASSLTRVRQSSTEAFF
D: -; size: once; V: TRBV6-1; J: TRBJ1-1; DNA: TGTGCCAGCAGTTATGGACCTTTAGCTTTCTTT; CDR3: CASSYGPLAFF
D: TRBD1; size: -; V: TRBV18; J: TRBJ2-3; DNA: TGTGCCAGCTCACCTCGGACAGGGAGGCGTACAGATACGCAGTATTTT; CDR3: CASSPRTGRRTDTQYF
D: -; size: -; V: TRBV29-1; J: TRBJ1-1; DNA: TGCAGCGTAACAACAGGGAACTTGAACACTGAAGCTTTCTTT; CDR3: CSVTTGNLNTEAFF
D: TRBD1; size: -; V: TRBV10-2; J: TRBJ1-5; DNA: TGCGCCAGCAGTGTGGCAGGGGGCGGTCAGCCCCAGCATTTT; CDR3: CASSVAGGGQPQHF
D: TRBD1; size: -; V: TRBV9; J: TRBJ1-2; DNA: TGTGCCAGCAGCCGCGGGACAGGGTTGTATGGCTACACCTTC; CDR3: CASSRGTGLYGYTF
D: -; size: -; V: TRBV7-2; J: TRBJ1-6; DNA: TGTGCCAGCAGCTTGGGGGAACCTAATTCACCCCTCCACTTT; CDR3: CASSLGEPNSPLHF
D: -; size: -; V: TRBV5-5; J: TRBJ2-7; DNA: TGTGCCAGCAGCCCGGCAGCGGTAGATTTCTACGAGCAGTACTTC; CDR3: CASSPAAVDFYEQYF
D: -; size: -; V: TRBV7-9; J: TRBJ2-3; DNA: TGTGCCAGCAGCTTAGGGATCACGGATACGCAGTATTTT; CDR3: CASSLGITDTQYF
D: TRBD1; size: -; V: TRBV28; J: TRBJ2-6; DNA: TGTGCCAGCCAACTATCCGGGACAGGGTCTGGGGCCAACGTCCTGACTTTC; CDR3: CASQLSGTGSGANVLTF
D: TRBD2; size: -; V: TRBV5-1; J: TRBJ2-1; DNA: TGCGCCAGCAGCTCCTACGGGACTAGCGGGAGCGATGAGCAGTTCTTC; CDR3: CASSSYGTSGSDEQFF
D: -; size: -; V: TRBV11-2; J: TRBJ1-1; DNA: TGTGCCAGCAGCTTACAGGGAGTAAGGACTGAAGCTTTCTTT; CDR3: CASSLQGVRTEAFF
D: -; size: -; V: TRBV6-5; J: TRBJ1-5; DNA: TGTGCCAGCAGTGAAGGGGGATTCTGGCAGCCCCAGCATTTT; CDR3: CASSEGGFWQPQHF
D: TRBD1; size: -; V: TRBV28; J: TRBJ1-3; DNA: TGTGCCAGCAGTTCCACAGGGGGCGCCTCTGGAAACACCATATATTTT; CDR3: CASSSTGGASGNTIYF
D: -; size: once; V: TRBV5-4; J: TRBJ2-7; DNA: TGTGCCAGCAGCTTGGAACGTTTGGGGTACGAGCAGTACTTC; CDR3: CASSLERLGYEQYF
D: -; size: -; V: TRBV11-1; J: TRBJ1-2; DNA: TGTGCCAGCAGCTTAGTTGACTACTATGGCTACACCTTC; CDR3: CASSLVDYYGYTF
D: TRBD1; size: -; V: TRBV10-3; J: TRBJ1-3; DNA: TGTGCCAGCAGTTGGGGGACAGGGCGCTCTGGAAACACCATATATTTT; CDR3: CASSWGTGRSGNTIYF
D: TRBD2; size: few; V: TRBV5-6; J: TRBJ2-3; DNA: TGTGCCAGCAGCCACCACCTAGCGGGAGAAGGGGGCACAGATACGCAGTATTTT; CDR3: CASSHHLAGEGGTDTQYF
D: TRBD2; size: -; V: TRBV19; J: TRBJ2-5; DNA: TGTGCCAGTAGTGTTCTAGCGGGGCAAGAGACCCAGTACTTC; CDR3: CASSVLAGQETQYF
D: TRBD2; size: -; V: TRBV11-2; J: TRBJ2-1; DNA: TGTGCCAGCAGACCCCGGCCTAGCGGGAGGATCCACAATGAGCAGTTCTTC; CDR3: CASRPRPSGRIHNEQFF
D: -; size: -; V: TRBV7-9; J: TRBJ2-7; DNA: TGTGCCAGCAGCCCCCCGGGGCTGTCCTTAGAGCAGTACTTC; CDR3: CASSPPGLSLEQYF
D: -; size: -; V: TRBV28; J: TRBJ1-1; DNA: TGTGCCAGCAGTAGGAGTACGGGTGCTGAAGCTTTCTTT; CDR3: CASSRSTGAEAFF
D: -; size: -; V: TRBV30; J: TRBJ2-7; DNA: TGTGCCTGGAGTGCGCGGAGTTACGAGCAGTACTTC; CDR3: CAWSARSYEQYF
D: TRBD1; size: -; V: TRBV27; J: TRBJ2-5; DNA: TGTGCCAGCAGTTTAGGACAGGGGAATCGTGGAGAGACCCAGTACTTC; CDR3: CASSLGQGNRGETQYF
D: -; size: -; V: TRBV6-5; J: TRBJ1-5; DNA: TGTGCCAGCAGCCCTGGACATCTAAATCAGCCCCAGCATTTT; CDR3: CASSPGHLNQPQHF
D: -; size: few; V: TRBV28; J: TRBJ2-3; DNA: TGTGCCAGCAGTTTCCCCATGCGAATAAGGGCGGAGGGGACAGATACGCAGTATTTT; CDR3: CASSFPMRIRAEGTDTQYF
D: TRBD1; size: -; V: TRBV5-1; J: TRBJ2-3; DNA: TGCGCCAGCAGCGGCCGACAGGGAAGCACAGATATGCAGTATTTT; CDR3: CASSGRQGSTDMQYF
D: -; size: -; V: TRBV18; J: TRBJ2-2; DNA: TGTGCCAGCTCACTAGAGATTACCGGGGAGCTGTTTTTT; CDR3: CASSLEITGELFF
D: -; size: -; V: TRBV4-1; J: TRBJ1-3; DNA: TGCGCCAGCAGCCAAGAGTTTCGTGGTACTGGAAACACCATATATTTT; CDR3: CASSQEFRGTGNTIYF
D: -; size: -; V: TRBV19; J: TRBJ2-2; DNA: TGTGCCAGTAACGGGCTACCGAACACCGGGGAGCTGTTTTTT; CDR3: CASNGLPNTGELFF